This T cell receptor beta chain was captured in a study of T-cell reconstitution after alpha-beta-depleted transplantation in children. This clonotype was detected ten times or more. Germline V lookup: CDR1 MNHEY, CDR2 SMNVEV (reference sequence). The CDR3 has 14 residues. Trimming cost V 5 bases and J 3 bases; bases outside gene matches: 3. Unique molecular identifiers were incorporated during preparation of the TCRbeta library. TCRdb processed the PCR reads anew with MiXCR; each CDR3 protein has one entry. The sample has 170,000 or so distinct CDR3 sequences; 6% to 7% are singletons. This receptor was taken from a human donor who donated a stem cell graft to a child with Wiskott-Aldrich syndrome. Sample: PBMCs from the stem cell graft donor, taken from the stem cell graft. The rearrangement joins TRBV27 to TRBJ2-7, with TRBD1 identical over 11 bases. The CDR3 nucleotides read TGTGCCAGCAGTATTGGGACAGGGGGCTACGAGCAGTACTTC. Its translation is CASSIGTGGYEQYF.